The clone carrying this T cell receptor beta chain was detected a few times. The antigen is not known. The CDR3 totals 13 residues. Between the trimmed V and J ends, which lost 5 bases and 5 bases, there was a span of 12 bases. Germline V CDR1 and CDR2: SEHNR, FQNEAQ (reference sequence). These data belong to a study of post-analysis software for immune sequencing data. Study findings and constraints: In patients, about 5 TRBV segments were more frequent than in controls, with TRBV5-6, TRBV5-1 and TRBV20-1 among them.

Researchers reported that TCR beta cDNA libraries carried unique molecular identifiers. Via MiXCR, TCRdb re-called the PCR reads, giving one row per CDR3 protein. The sample has 350,000 to 450,000 distinct CDR3 sequences, 30% to 40% seen once. Sample: blood. The V and J genes are TRBV7-9 and TRBJ1-1; D uncertain. This sequence originates from a girl aged 2 to 10 with multiple sclerosis. The CDR3 nucleotides are TGTGCCAGCAGCGATTGGGATGGGACTGAAGCTTTCTTT. Translating it yields CASSDWDGTEAFF.